Listed below are T cell receptor beta chains from one sample, sequenced in a study of CD8+ T cells in alopecia areata. The method was immunoSEQ multiplex PCR; TCRdb's version includes in-frame clones alone and lacks a portion of them. The table includes over 150,000 clones, roughly three fifths detected once. The sample comprised CD8+ T cells sorted from blood. These receptors were taken from a human donor in good health. Both conserved end residues are part of each CDR3. A D gene is named only where the DNA matches it firmly. Size tells how often a clone was seen (once, few, many) or the class of an expanded clone, and some rows leave it out.

TRBJ2-7 | . | TRBV14 | once | CASSGTADIYEQYF | TGTGCCAGCAGCGGGACGGCAGACATCTACGAGCAGTACTTC
TRBJ2-5 | . | TRBV5-6 | . | CASSLDPGEETQYF | TGTGCCAGCAGCTTGGATCCAGGGGAAGAGACCCAGTACTTC
TRBJ1-2 | . | TRBV25-1 | . | CASSGIRTEDNYGYTF | TGTGCCAGCAGTGGGATTAGGACAGAGGACAACTATGGCTACACCTTC
TRBJ2-7 | TRBD1 | TRBV6-5 | . | CATRLQGDRDEQYF | TGTGCCACCAGACTACAGGGGGATAGGGACGAGCAGTACTTC
TRBJ2-7 | TRBD1 | TRBV5-1 | . | CASSLGQGDEQYF | TGCGCCAGCAGCTTAGGGCAGGGGGACGAGCAGTACTTC
TRBJ2-7 | TRBD1 | TRBV6-6 | once | CASSYSPGGDEQYF | TGTGCCAGCAGTTACTCCCCAGGGGGCGACGAGCAGTACTTC
TRBJ2-3 | . | TRBV12-5 | few | CASGFLIASNPDTQYF | TGTGCTAGTGGTTTCCTGATTGCTAGTAATCCAGATACGCAGTATTTT
TRBJ1-1 | . | TRBV6-5 | . | CASSPGNTEAFF | TGTGCCAGCAGCCCCGGGAACACTGAAGCTTTCTTT
TRBJ2-1 | . | TRBV5-1 | . | CASSLGPGEFNNEQFF | TGCGCCAGCAGCTTGGGGCCGGGGGAGTTTAACAATGAGCAGTTCTTC
TRBJ1-2 | . | TRBV6-1 | once | CASSTSGYTF | TGTGCCAGCTCGACATCCGGCTACACCTTC
TRBJ1-2 | . | TRBV6-6 | few | CASSYSNFYTF | TGTGCCAGCAGTTACTCGAACTTCTACACCTTC
TRBJ2-5 | . | TRBV11-2 | few | CASSPGLTETQYF | TGTGCCAGCAGCCCGGGTCTCACAGAGACCCAGTACTTC
TRBJ1-2 | . | TRBV27 | once | CASSKATDYGYTF | TGTGCCAGCAGCAAGGCTACAGACTATGGCTACACCTTC
TRBJ1-2 | TRBD1 | TRBV5-6 | . | CASSFGQGDYGYTF | TGTGCCAGCAGCTTCGGACAGGGAGACTATGGCTACACCTTC
TRBJ2-7 | TRBD1 | TRBV29-1 | few | CSVQQGGDYEQYF | TGCAGCGTTCAACAGGGGGGAGACTACGAGCAGTACTTC
TRBJ1-2 | TRBD1 | TRBV7-2 | few | CASSSSGTGGAGYTF | TGTGCCAGCAGCTCATCCGGGACAGGGGGCGCTGGCTACACCTTC
TRBJ2-7 | . | TRBV27 | . | CASSFSGTKFSYEQYF | TGTGCCAGCAGTTTCTCAGGGACCAAATTCTCCTACGAGCAGTACTTC
TRBJ1-3 | . | TRBV9 | few | CASSTNIRDSGNTIYF | TGTGCCAGCAGCACAAACATCAGGGACTCTGGAAACACCATATATTTT
TRBJ2-5 | . | TRBV15 | . | CATSRDRERETQYF | TGTGCCACCAGCAGAGATAGGGAGAGGGAGACCCAGTACTTC
TRBJ2-1 | . | TRBV29-1 | . | CSVEGDLSSYNEQFF | TGCAGCGTTGAAGGGGATCTGAGCTCCTACAATGAGCAGTTCTTC
TRBJ1-6 | . | TRBV6-6 | few | CASIGGPFNSPLHF | TGTGCCAGCATTGGGGGACCCTTTAATTCACCCCTCCACTTT
TRBJ1-2 | . | TRBV4-1 | . | CASSLADGGLHYGYTF | TGCGCCAGCAGCCTAGCGGACGGAGGATTGCACTATGGCTACACCTTC
TRBJ2-7 | TRBD1 | TRBV29-1 | . | CSVEGTGLSSYEQYF | TGCAGCGTTGAAGGGACAGGTCTTAGCTCCTACGAGCAGTACTTC
TRBJ2-6 | . | TRBV7-9 | . | CASSRGSSGANVLTF | TGTGCCAGCAGTAGAGGGAGCTCTGGGGCCAACGTCCTGACTTTC
TRBJ1-2 | TRBD1 | TRBV15 | . | CATSSSRTGHGYTF | TGTGCCACCAGCTCATCTCGGACAGGGCATGGCTACACCTTC
TRBJ1-6 | TRBD1 | TRBV27 | . | CASSYQQGAASPLHF | TGTGCCAGCAGTTACCAACAGGGGGCTGCATCACCCCTCCACTTT
TRBJ2-5 | . | TRBV11-2 | . | CASSFFREQETQYF | TGTGCCAGCAGCTTTTTCCGAGAACAAGAGACCCAGTACTTC
TRBJ2-1 | TRBD2 | TRBV11-2 | . | CASSLGLASSYNEQFF | TGTGCCAGCAGCTTAGGACTAGCGAGCTCCTACAATGAGCAGTTCTTC
TRBJ2-1 | . | TRBV4-1 | . | CASSPPYFNEQFF | TGCGCCAGCAGCCCACCCTACTTCAATGAGCAGTTCTTC
TRBJ1-2 | TRBD1 | TRBV4-1 | . | CASSQEDRATNYGYTF | TGCGCCAGCAGCCAGGAGGACAGGGCGACTAACTATGGCTACACCTTC
TRBJ2-3 | . | TRBV10-2 | few | CASSEIIGDTQYF | TGCGCCAGCAGTGAGATCATCGGGGATACGCAGTATTTT
TRBJ2-3 | . | TRBV29-1 | . | CSVVSRRSSTDTQYF | TGCAGCGTAGTATCTAGGCGTTCTAGCACAGATACGCAGTATTTT
TRBJ2-7 | TRBD2 | TRBV25-1 | . | CASSESGSGGLEQYF | TGTGCCAGCAGTGAATCGGGGTCGGGGGGACTCGAGCAGTACTTC
TRBJ1-1 | TRBD1 | TRBV12-5 | . | CASGLVRRTGETEAFF | TGTGCTAGTGGTTTGGTACGAAGGACAGGGGAGACTGAAGCTTTCTTT
TRBJ2-7 | . | TRBV25-1 | . | CASSEWGGEQYF | TGTGCCAGCAGTGAATGGGGCGGAGAGCAGTACTTC
TRBJ2-1 | TRBD1 | TRBV29-1 | . | CSVEPSDRRNEQFF | TGCAGCGTTGAACCCTCGGACAGGAGGAATGAGCAGTTCTTC
TRBJ2-1 | . | TRBV19 | . | CASSRVAAFNEQFF | TGTGCCAGTAGTAGGGTAGCGGCCTTCAATGAGCAGTTCTTC
TRBJ2-2 | . | TRBV6-4 | . | CASSDYTGELFF | TGTGCCAGCAGTGATTACACCGGGGAGCTGTTTTTT
TRBJ1-1 | TRBD1 | TRBV29-1 | . | CSAQTGINTEAFF | TGCAGCGCCCAGACAGGGATTAACACTGAAGCTTTCTTT
TRBJ2-2 | . | TRBV6-1 | many | CASSELAGGNTGELFF | TGTGCCAGCAGTGAATTGGCTGGGGGGAACACCGGGGAGCTGTTTTTT
TRBJ2-3 | TRBD1 | TRBV7-9 | . | CASSQGQVHGDTQYF | TGTGCCAGCAGCCAGGGACAGGTGCATGGAGATACGCAGTATTTT
TRBJ2-7 | . | TRBV27 | . | CASSLREASSYEQYF | TGTGCCAGCAGCCTCCGAGAGGCCTCCTCCTACGAGCAGTACTTC
TRBJ2-5 | . | TRBV11-2 | . | CASSWDTSEFRAQYF | TGTGCCAGCAGCTGGGACACGTCAGAGTTTAGGGCCCAGTACTTC
TRBJ1-1 | . | TRBV4-1 | . | CASSQPGPEAFF | TGCGCCAGCAGCCAGCCGGGCCCTGAAGCTTTCTTT
TRBJ1-1 | . | TRBV30 | . | CAWSVDTDTEAFF | TGTGCCTGGAGTGTCGACACCGACACTGAAGCTTTCTTT
TRBJ1-1 | . | TRBV9 | . | CASSLGMNTEAFF | TGTGCCAGCAGCTTAGGAATGAACACTGAAGCTTTCTTT
TRBJ1-2 | TRBD1 | TRBV13 | . | CASSLGGQGATGYTF | TGTGCCAGCAGCCTAGGGGGACAGGGGGCCACTGGCTACACCTTC
TRBJ1-6 | . | TRBV11-1 | . | CASSFGGSNSPLHF | TGTGCCAGCAGCTTTGGAGGCAGTAATTCACCCCTCCACTTT
TRBJ2-3 | TRBD2 | TRBV7-8 | . | CASSYSGGTDTQYF | TGTGCCAGCAGCTACAGCGGGGGCACAGATACGCAGTATTTT
TRBJ2-1 | . | TRBV29-1 | . | CSAPGATTYNEQFF | TGCAGCGCCCCTGGGGCAACCACCTACAATGAGCAGTTCTTC
TRBJ2-1 | . | TRBV12-5 | few | CASGLPLRGNEQFF | TGTGCTAGTGGTTTGCCACTCAGGGGCAATGAGCAGTTCTTC
TRBJ1-1 | . | TRBV4-1 | . | CASSQDGGGNTEAFF | TGCGCCAGCAGCCAAGATGGTGGAGGGAACACTGAAGCTTTCTTT
TRBJ1-2 | TRBD1 | TRBV27 | . | CASSFGQGANYGYTF | TGTGCCAGCAGTTTTGGACAGGGAGCTAACTATGGCTACACCTTC
TRBJ2-7 | . | TRBV7-2 | . | CASSLVGIGRSYEQYF | TGTGCCAGCAGCTTAGTAGGTATTGGGCGGAGCTACGAGCAGTACTTC
TRBJ1-2 | . | TRBV12-5 | . | CASGTPLDYYGYTF | TGTGCTAGTGGTACCCCACTAGATTACTATGGCTACACCTTC
TRBJ1-1 | . | TRBV5-1 | . | CASSRGWESNTEAFF | TGCGCCAGCAGCAGGGGGTGGGAATCGAACACTGAAGCTTTCTTT
TRBJ1-2 | . | TRBV7-3 | few | CAGSGGFYGYTF | TGTGCCGGTTCGGGGGGATTCTATGGCTACACCTTC